The rows below give T cell receptor beta chains drawn from one sample of a study of CD8 T cells in Susac syndrome. From the immunoSEQ multiplex PCR reads, TCRdb called clonotypes with MiXCR, one entry per CDR3 protein. This sample yields 150,000 to 200,000 distinct CDR3 sequences, of which more than 90% are seen a single time; 0.098% belongs to the top ten. What was sequenced was CD4+ T cells from PBMCs. The receptors here all came from a human donor with Susac syndrome. The CDR3 runs from the conserved cysteine through the conserved F or W. Each record gives: V gene, clone size, J gene, D gene, CDR3 DNA, CDR3 protein. The D gene is left open where the match is weak. Size values are once, few and many counts, or a class for expanded clones, and some rows have none.

v_call: TRBV12-3/TRBV12-4; clone_size: -; j_call: TRBJ1-5; d_call: -; cdr3_nt: TGTGCCAGCAGCCGCGGTAGCAATCAGCCCCAGCATTTT; cdr3_aa: CASSRGSNQPQHF
v_call: TRBV10-3; clone_size: -; j_call: TRBJ2-7; d_call: -; cdr3_nt: TGTGCCATCAGTGAAGGATACCGGAGCGAGCAGTACTTC; cdr3_aa: CAISEGYRSEQYF
v_call: TRBV12-3/TRBV12-4; clone_size: -; j_call: TRBJ1-5; d_call: TRBD1; cdr3_nt: TGTGCCAGCAGTAGGGACAGGGGGGACCATTATAGCAATCAGCCCCAGCATTTT; cdr3_aa: CASSRDRGDHYSNQPQHF
v_call: TRBV30; clone_size: -; j_call: TRBJ1-1; d_call: -; cdr3_nt: TGTGCCTGGAGTGTAAGTCAGAGCTGGACTGAAGCTTTCTTT; cdr3_aa: CAWSVSQSWTEAFF
v_call: TRBV3-1; clone_size: -; j_call: TRBJ2-5; d_call: -; cdr3_nt: TGTGCCAGCAGCCAAAGAGGCTCCCAGAAGACCCAGTACTTC; cdr3_aa: CASSQRGSQKTQYF
v_call: TRBV30; clone_size: -; j_call: TRBJ1-5; d_call: -; cdr3_nt: TGTGCCTGGAGCCCGGGGACCTCGGATCAGCCCCAGCATTTT; cdr3_aa: CAWSPGTSDQPQHF
v_call: TRBV6-6; clone_size: -; j_call: TRBJ2-1; d_call: TRBD2; cdr3_nt: TGTGCCAGCCGAACTAGCGGGGGTTACAATGAGCAGTTCTTC; cdr3_aa: CASRTSGGYNEQFF
v_call: TRBV19; clone_size: -; j_call: TRBJ1-4; d_call: -; cdr3_nt: TGTGCCAGTGGGCGCCGGGCAGCTTATAATGAAAAACTGTTTTTT; cdr3_aa: CASGRRAAYNEKLFF
v_call: TRBV20-1; clone_size: -; j_call: TRBJ2-7; d_call: -; cdr3_nt: TGCAGTGCTAGAGATCCAGATTCCTACGAGCAGTACTTC; cdr3_aa: CSARDPDSYEQYF
v_call: TRBV20-1; clone_size: -; j_call: TRBJ2-1; d_call: -; cdr3_nt: TGCAGTGCTACGGGGGGCACCTACAATGAGCAGTTCTTC; cdr3_aa: CSATGGTYNEQFF
v_call: TRBV2; clone_size: -; j_call: TRBJ1-1; d_call: -; cdr3_nt: TGTGCCAGCAGGACAAGCCCGAACACTGAAGCTTTCTTT; cdr3_aa: CASRTSPNTEAFF
v_call: TRBV7-9; clone_size: -; j_call: TRBJ1-5; d_call: -; cdr3_nt: TGTGCCAGCAGCGCGACTCGGGACCCCAATCAGCCCCAGCATTTT; cdr3_aa: CASSATRDPNQPQHF
v_call: TRBV6-1; clone_size: few; j_call: TRBJ2-5; d_call: TRBD1; cdr3_nt: TGTGCCAGCAGCCTCAACCGACAGGGGGAAGAGACCCAGTACTTC; cdr3_aa: CASSLNRQGEETQYF
v_call: TRBV19; clone_size: -; j_call: TRBJ2-3; d_call: -; cdr3_nt: TGTGCCAGTAATGTTCGGGGATCTAGCACAGATACGCAGTATTTT; cdr3_aa: CASNVRGSSTDTQYF
v_call: TRBV6-2/TRBV6-3; clone_size: -; j_call: TRBJ1-2; d_call: TRBD1; cdr3_nt: TGTGCCAGCAGTTTTGGGGGACAGCCCAATGGCTACACCTTC; cdr3_aa: CASSFGGQPNGYTF
v_call: TRBV20-1; clone_size: once; j_call: TRBJ1-2; d_call: -; cdr3_nt: TGCAGTGCTAGAACGGGGATTATCTATGGCTACACCTTC; cdr3_aa: CSARTGIIYGYTF
v_call: TRBV20-1; clone_size: once; j_call: TRBJ2-2; d_call: -; cdr3_nt: TGCAGTGCTAGGTCCCAGGGGAACACCGGGGAGCTGTTTTTT; cdr3_aa: CSARSQGNTGELFF
v_call: TRBV30; clone_size: -; j_call: TRBJ1-4; d_call: -; cdr3_nt: TGTGCCTGGAGTACCTTCCGGGGCCTAAATGAAAAACTGTTTTTT; cdr3_aa: CAWSTFRGLNEKLFF
v_call: TRBV3-1; clone_size: -; j_call: TRBJ1-1; d_call: -; cdr3_nt: TGTGCCAGCAGCCAATACGGGATGAACACTGAAGCTTTCTTT; cdr3_aa: CASSQYGMNTEAFF
v_call: TRBV18; clone_size: few; j_call: TRBJ1-2; d_call: -; cdr3_nt: TGTGCCAGCTCACCAAGACAGGACTATGGCTACACCTTC; cdr3_aa: CASSPRQDYGYTF
v_call: TRBV5-1; clone_size: -; j_call: TRBJ2-5; d_call: -; cdr3_nt: TGCGCCAGCAGCTCCACGGACGGCCCCGGGGCCCAGTACTTC; cdr3_aa: CASSSTDGPGAQYF
v_call: TRBV9; clone_size: -; j_call: TRBJ2-5; d_call: TRBD2; cdr3_nt: TGTGCCAGCAGCGCTCTAGCGGGGGGGAACCAAGAGACCCAGTACTTC; cdr3_aa: CASSALAGGNQETQYF
v_call: TRBV7-9; clone_size: -; j_call: TRBJ1-6; d_call: -; cdr3_nt: TGTGCCAGCAGCTCCTCGTCCGGTAGCTCCTATAATTCACCCCTCCACTTT; cdr3_aa: CASSSSSGSSYNSPLHF
v_call: TRBV14; clone_size: -; j_call: TRBJ2-3; d_call: TRBD2; cdr3_nt: TGTGCCAGCAGTCTCCCGGGACTAGCGGCCGCAGATACGCAGTATTTT; cdr3_aa: CASSLPGLAAADTQYF
v_call: TRBV6-6; clone_size: -; j_call: TRBJ2-7; d_call: -; cdr3_nt: TGTGCCAGCAGTTATGTCTCCGGGACGCAGAACTACGAGCAGTACTTC; cdr3_aa: CASSYVSGTQNYEQYF
v_call: TRBV20-1; clone_size: -; j_call: TRBJ1-2; d_call: -; cdr3_nt: TGCAGTGCTAGTAGCCCGGGACACAACTATGGCTACACCTTC; cdr3_aa: CSASSPGHNYGYTF
v_call: TRBV12-3/TRBV12-4; clone_size: -; j_call: TRBJ2-2; d_call: -; cdr3_nt: TGTGCCAGCAGTTTGGGGTTCGGCACCGGGGAGCTGTTTTTT; cdr3_aa: CASSLGFGTGELFF
v_call: TRBV30; clone_size: -; j_call: TRBJ2-1; d_call: -; cdr3_nt: TGTGCCTGGAGTGTACGGCGTAGCTCCTACAATGAGCAGTTCTTC; cdr3_aa: CAWSVRRSSYNEQFF
v_call: TRBV30; clone_size: -; j_call: TRBJ1-5; d_call: -; cdr3_nt: TGTGCCTGGAGTGTAAGATTGGCAGGATGGGACCGGGATCAGCCCCAGCATTTT; cdr3_aa: CAWSVRLAGWDRDQPQHF
v_call: TRBV15; clone_size: -; j_call: TRBJ2-5; d_call: -; cdr3_nt: TGTGCCACCAGCAGAGAGGTGGGGGTTGCAGGGGGGTTACAGACGACCCAGTACTTC; cdr3_aa: CATSREVGVAGGLQTTQYF
v_call: TRBV6-2/TRBV6-3; clone_size: -; j_call: TRBJ1-5; d_call: -; cdr3_nt: TGTGCCAGCACCCCGGTTCGTAATAGCAATCAGCCCCAGCATTTT; cdr3_aa: CASTPVRNSNQPQHF
v_call: TRBV7-2; clone_size: -; j_call: TRBJ2-4; d_call: -; cdr3_nt: TGTGCCAGCAGCCTGGGGCGGGGAGCCGCCAAAAACATTCAGTACTTC; cdr3_aa: CASSLGRGAAKNIQYF
v_call: TRBV14; clone_size: -; j_call: TRBJ2-3; d_call: -; cdr3_nt: TGTGCCAGCAGCCAAGGAGTTGGTACGCAGTATTTT; cdr3_aa: CASSQGVGTQYF
v_call: TRBV25-1; clone_size: -; j_call: TRBJ1-5; d_call: TRBD1; cdr3_nt: TGTGCCAGCAGTGATCGGACAGGGATGCAGCCCCAGCATTTT; cdr3_aa: CASSDRTGMQPQHF
v_call: TRBV7-8; clone_size: -; j_call: TRBJ2-3; d_call: -; cdr3_nt: TGTGCCAGCAGCTTAGTGATCCTCACAGATACGCAGTATTTT; cdr3_aa: CASSLVILTDTQYF
v_call: TRBV29-1; clone_size: -; j_call: TRBJ2-1; d_call: TRBD1; cdr3_nt: TGCAGCCTCCGCCCGGGACAGCCTTACAATGAGCAGTTCTTC; cdr3_aa: CSLRPGQPYNEQFF
v_call: TRBV29-1; clone_size: -; j_call: TRBJ2-1; d_call: TRBD2; cdr3_nt: TGCAGCGTGGCCACTAGCGGGGGGGCAAATGAGCAGTTCTTC; cdr3_aa: CSVATSGGANEQFF
v_call: TRBV6-5; clone_size: -; j_call: TRBJ2-5; d_call: TRBD1; cdr3_nt: TGTGCCAGCAGTCGTGGGACAGGTCGTGAGACCCAGTACTTC; cdr3_aa: CASSRGTGRETQYF
v_call: TRBV29-1; clone_size: -; j_call: TRBJ2-2; d_call: TRBD1; cdr3_nt: TGCAGCTTCTGGACCGGGACAGGGAACACCGGGGAGCTGTTTTTT; cdr3_aa: CSFWTGTGNTGELFF
v_call: TRBV6-2/TRBV6-3; clone_size: -; j_call: TRBJ1-5; d_call: TRBD1; cdr3_nt: TGTGCCAGCTTAGACAGGGGGAATCAGCCCCAGCATTTT; cdr3_aa: CASLDRGNQPQHF
v_call: TRBV7-8; clone_size: -; j_call: TRBJ1-4; d_call: -; cdr3_nt: TGTGCCAGCAGCTTACAGGGGGAAAAACTGTTTTTT; cdr3_aa: CASSLQGEKLFF
v_call: TRBV30; clone_size: -; j_call: TRBJ2-1; d_call: TRBD1; cdr3_nt: TGTGCCTGGAGTCCGGACAGGGACCAGGGGGATGAGCAGTTCTTC; cdr3_aa: CAWSPDRDQGDEQFF
v_call: TRBV4-1; clone_size: -; j_call: TRBJ1-2; d_call: -; cdr3_nt: TGCGCCAGCAGCACTCAACAGGGCGTCTATGGCTACACCTTC; cdr3_aa: CASSTQQGVYGYTF
v_call: TRBV7-7; clone_size: -; j_call: TRBJ2-1; d_call: TRBD1; cdr3_nt: TGTGCCAGCAGCTTAAACAGGGGTCCCCAAAATGAGCAGTTCTTC; cdr3_aa: CASSLNRGPQNEQFF
v_call: TRBV6-2/TRBV6-3; clone_size: -; j_call: TRBJ1-5; d_call: TRBD1; cdr3_nt: TGTGCCAGCAGTTTCACATGGACAGGGCGGAATCAGCCCCAGCATTTT; cdr3_aa: CASSFTWTGRNQPQHF
v_call: TRBV7-7; clone_size: -; j_call: TRBJ2-5; d_call: TRBD2; cdr3_nt: TGTGCCAGCAGCTTCGGAACTAGCGGGGGGGCCTTAGAGACCCAGTACTTC; cdr3_aa: CASSFGTSGGALETQYF
v_call: TRBV3-1; clone_size: -; j_call: TRBJ2-3; d_call: TRBD2; cdr3_nt: TGTGCCAGCAGCCACGGGACTAGTACAGATACGCAGTATTTT; cdr3_aa: CASSHGTSTDTQYF
v_call: TRBV4-1; clone_size: once; j_call: TRBJ2-1; d_call: -; cdr3_nt: TGCGCCAGCAGCTCCCAGTCAGGGACGGCTTACAATGAGCAGTTCTTC; cdr3_aa: CASSSQSGTAYNEQFF
v_call: TRBV20-1; clone_size: -; j_call: TRBJ1-2; d_call: -; cdr3_nt: TGCAGTGCTACTTCATTTATTACAGATGGCTACACCTTC; cdr3_aa: CSATSFITDGYTF
v_call: TRBV29-1; clone_size: -; j_call: TRBJ1-2; d_call: -; cdr3_nt: TGCAGCGTTGGAGATTTGAGATCCCGGTCGGGCTACACCTTC; cdr3_aa: CSVGDLRSRSGYTF
v_call: TRBV7-7; clone_size: -; j_call: TRBJ2-3; d_call: TRBD1; cdr3_nt: TGTGCCAGCAGCCCCAGGACAGGGGATACGCAGTATTTT; cdr3_aa: CASSPRTGDTQYF
v_call: TRBV20-1; clone_size: -; j_call: TRBJ2-3; d_call: -; cdr3_nt: TGCAGTGCTCGACAGTTCACAGATACGCAGTATTTT; cdr3_aa: CSARQFTDTQYF
v_call: TRBV7-6; clone_size: -; j_call: TRBJ2-1; d_call: -; cdr3_nt: TGTGCCAGCAGCTTGCGGAGGGGGCAGGCGAATGAGCAGTTCTTC; cdr3_aa: CASSLRRGQANEQFF